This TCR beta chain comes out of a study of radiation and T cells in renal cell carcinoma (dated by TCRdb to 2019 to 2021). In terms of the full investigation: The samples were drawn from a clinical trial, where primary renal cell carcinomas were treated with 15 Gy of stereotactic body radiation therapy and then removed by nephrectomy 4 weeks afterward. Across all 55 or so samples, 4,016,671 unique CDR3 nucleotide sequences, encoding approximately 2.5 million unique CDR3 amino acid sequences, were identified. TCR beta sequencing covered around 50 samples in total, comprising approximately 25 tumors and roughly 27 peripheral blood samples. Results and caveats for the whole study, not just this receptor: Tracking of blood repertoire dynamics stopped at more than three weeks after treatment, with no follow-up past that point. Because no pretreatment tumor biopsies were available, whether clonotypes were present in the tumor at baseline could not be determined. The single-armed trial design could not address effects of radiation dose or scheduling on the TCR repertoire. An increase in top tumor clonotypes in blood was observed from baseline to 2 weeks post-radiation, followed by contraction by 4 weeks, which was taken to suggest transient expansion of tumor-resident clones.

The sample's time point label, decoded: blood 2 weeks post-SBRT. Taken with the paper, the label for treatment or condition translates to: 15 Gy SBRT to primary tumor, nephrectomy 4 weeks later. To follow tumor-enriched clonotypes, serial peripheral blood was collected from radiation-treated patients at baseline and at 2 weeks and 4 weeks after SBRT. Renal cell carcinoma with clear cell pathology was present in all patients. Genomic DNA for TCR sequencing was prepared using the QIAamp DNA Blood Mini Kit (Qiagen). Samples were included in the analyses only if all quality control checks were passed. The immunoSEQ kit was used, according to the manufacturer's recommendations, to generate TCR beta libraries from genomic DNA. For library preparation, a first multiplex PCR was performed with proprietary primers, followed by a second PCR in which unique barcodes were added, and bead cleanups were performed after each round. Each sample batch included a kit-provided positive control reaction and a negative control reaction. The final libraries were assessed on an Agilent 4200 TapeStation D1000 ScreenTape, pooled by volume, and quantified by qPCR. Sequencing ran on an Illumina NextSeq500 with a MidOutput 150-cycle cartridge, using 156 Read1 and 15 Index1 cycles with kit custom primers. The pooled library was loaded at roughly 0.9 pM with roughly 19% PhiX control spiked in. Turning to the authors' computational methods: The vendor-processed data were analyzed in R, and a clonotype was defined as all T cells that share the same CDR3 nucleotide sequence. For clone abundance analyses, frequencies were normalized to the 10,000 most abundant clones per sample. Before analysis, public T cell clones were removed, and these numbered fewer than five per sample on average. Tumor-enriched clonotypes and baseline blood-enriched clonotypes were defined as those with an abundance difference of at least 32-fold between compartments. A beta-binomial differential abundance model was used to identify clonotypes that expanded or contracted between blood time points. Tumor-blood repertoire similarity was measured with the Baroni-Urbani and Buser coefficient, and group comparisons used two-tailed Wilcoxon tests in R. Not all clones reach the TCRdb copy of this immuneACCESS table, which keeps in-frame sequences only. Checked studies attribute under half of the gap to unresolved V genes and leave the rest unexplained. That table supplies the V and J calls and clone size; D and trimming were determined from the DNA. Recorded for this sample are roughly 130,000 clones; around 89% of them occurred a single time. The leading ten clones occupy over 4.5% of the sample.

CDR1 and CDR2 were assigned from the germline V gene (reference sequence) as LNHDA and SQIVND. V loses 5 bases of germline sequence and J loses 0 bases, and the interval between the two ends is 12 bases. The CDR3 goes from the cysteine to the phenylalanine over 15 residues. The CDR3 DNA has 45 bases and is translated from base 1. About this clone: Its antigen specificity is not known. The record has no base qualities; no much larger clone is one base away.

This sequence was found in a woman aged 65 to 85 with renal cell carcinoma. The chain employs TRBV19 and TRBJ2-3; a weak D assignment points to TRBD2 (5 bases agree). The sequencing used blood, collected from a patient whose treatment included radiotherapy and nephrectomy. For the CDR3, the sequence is CASSFLLGSTDTQYF. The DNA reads TGTGCCAGTAGTTTCTTACTAGGAAGCACAGATACGCAGTATTTT.